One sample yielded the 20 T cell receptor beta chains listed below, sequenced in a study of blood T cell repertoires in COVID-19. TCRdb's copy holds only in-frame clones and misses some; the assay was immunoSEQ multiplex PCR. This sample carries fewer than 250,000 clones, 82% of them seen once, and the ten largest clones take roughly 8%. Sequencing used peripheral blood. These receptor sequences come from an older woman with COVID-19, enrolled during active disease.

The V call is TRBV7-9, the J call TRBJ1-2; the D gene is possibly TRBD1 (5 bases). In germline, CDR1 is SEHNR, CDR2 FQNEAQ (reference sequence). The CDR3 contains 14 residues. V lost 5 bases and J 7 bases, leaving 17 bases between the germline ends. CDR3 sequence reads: CASSPDFRGFGYTF. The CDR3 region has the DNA TGTGCCAGCAGCCCAGATTTCCGGGGGTTTGGCTACACCTTC. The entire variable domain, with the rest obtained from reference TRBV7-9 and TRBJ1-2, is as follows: DTGVSQNPRHKITKRGQNVTFRCDPISEHNRLYWYRQTLGQGPEFLTYFQNEAQLEKSRLLSDRFSAERPKGSFSTLEIQRTEQGDSAMYLCASSPDFRGFGYTFGSGTRLTVV.

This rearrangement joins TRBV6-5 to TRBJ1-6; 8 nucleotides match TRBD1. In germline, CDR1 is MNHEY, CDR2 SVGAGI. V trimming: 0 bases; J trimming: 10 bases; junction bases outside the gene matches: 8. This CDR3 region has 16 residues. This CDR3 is CASSYSPDRATSPLHF. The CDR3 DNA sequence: TGTGCCAGCAGTTACTCCCCGGACAGGGCCACATCACCCCTCCACTTT.

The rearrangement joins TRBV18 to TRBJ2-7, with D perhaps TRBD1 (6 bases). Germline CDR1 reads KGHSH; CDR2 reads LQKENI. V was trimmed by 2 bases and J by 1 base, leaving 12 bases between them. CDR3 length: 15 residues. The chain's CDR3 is CASSPAGAPSYEQYV. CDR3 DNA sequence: TGTGCCAGCTCACCAGCAGGGGCCCCGTCCTACGAGCAGTACGTC.

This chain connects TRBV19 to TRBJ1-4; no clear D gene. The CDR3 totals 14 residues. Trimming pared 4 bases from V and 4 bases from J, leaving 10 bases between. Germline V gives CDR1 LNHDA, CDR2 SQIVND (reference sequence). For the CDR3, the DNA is TGTGCCAGTAGTAAGAGCTCCGTTAATGAAAAACTGTTTTTT. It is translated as CASSKSSVNEKLFF.

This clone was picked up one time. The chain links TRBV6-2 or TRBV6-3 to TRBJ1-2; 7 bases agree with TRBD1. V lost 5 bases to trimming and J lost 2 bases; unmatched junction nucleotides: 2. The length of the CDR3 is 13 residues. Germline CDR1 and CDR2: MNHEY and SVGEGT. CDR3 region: CASSRQGNYGYTF. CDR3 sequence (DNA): TGTGCCAGCAGTCGACAGGGAAACTATGGCTACACCTTC.

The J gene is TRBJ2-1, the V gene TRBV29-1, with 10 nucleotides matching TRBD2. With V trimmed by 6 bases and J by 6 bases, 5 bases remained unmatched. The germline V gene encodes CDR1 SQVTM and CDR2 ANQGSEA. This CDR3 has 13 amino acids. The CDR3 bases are TGCAGCGTGCCTAGCGGGAGTAGCAATGAGCAGTTCTTC. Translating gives CSVPSGSSNEQFF.

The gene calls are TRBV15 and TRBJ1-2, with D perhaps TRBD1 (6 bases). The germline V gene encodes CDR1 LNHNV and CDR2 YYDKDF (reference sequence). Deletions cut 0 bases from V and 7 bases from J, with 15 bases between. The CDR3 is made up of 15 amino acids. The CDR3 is CATSRDLRGVGGYTF. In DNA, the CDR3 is TGTGCCACCAGCAGAGATCTCAGGGGAGTAGGTGGCTACACCTTC. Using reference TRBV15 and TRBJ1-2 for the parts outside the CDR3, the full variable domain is DAMVIQNPRYQVTQFGKPVTLSCSQTLNHNVMYWYQQKSSQAPKLLFHYYDKDFNNEADTPDNFQSRRPNTSFCFLDIRSPGLGDTAMYLCATSRDLRGVGGYTFGSGTRLTVV.

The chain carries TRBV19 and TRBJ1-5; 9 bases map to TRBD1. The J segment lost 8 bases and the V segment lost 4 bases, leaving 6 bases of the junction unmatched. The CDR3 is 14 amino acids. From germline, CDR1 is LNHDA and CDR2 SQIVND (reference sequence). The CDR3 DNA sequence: TGTGCCAGTAGTACCGGGACAGGGAAGGAGCCCCAGCATTTT. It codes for CASSTGTGKEPQHF.

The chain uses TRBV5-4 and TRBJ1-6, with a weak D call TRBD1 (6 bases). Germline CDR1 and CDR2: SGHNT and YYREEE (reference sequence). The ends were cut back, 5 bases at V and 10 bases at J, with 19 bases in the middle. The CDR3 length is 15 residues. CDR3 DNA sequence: TGTGCCAGCAGATTTGACTTTAACAGGGACTCACCCCTCCACTTT. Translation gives CASRFDFNRDSPLHF.

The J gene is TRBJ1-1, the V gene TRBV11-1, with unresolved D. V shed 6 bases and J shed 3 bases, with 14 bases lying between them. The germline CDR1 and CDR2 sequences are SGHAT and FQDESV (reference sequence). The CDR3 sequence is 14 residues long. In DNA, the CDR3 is TGTGCCAGCAGGTCCCCGGGGAGGGACACTGAAGCTTTCTTT. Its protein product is CASRSPGRDTEAFF.

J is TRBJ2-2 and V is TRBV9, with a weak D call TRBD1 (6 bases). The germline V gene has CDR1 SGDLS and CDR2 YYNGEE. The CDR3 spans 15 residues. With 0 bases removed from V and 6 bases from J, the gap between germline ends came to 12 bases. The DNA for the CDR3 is TGTGCCAGCAGCGTAGGGGGGCTCCTCGCCGGGGAGCTGTTTTTT. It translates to CASSVGGLLAGELFF.

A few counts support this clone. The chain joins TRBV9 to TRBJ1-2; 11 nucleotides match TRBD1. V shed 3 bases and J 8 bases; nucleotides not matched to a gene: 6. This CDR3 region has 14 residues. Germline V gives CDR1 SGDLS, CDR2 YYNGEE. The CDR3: CASSGAGTGGGYTF. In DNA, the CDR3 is TGTGCCAGCAGCGGCGCCGGGACAGGGGGAGGCTACACCTTC.

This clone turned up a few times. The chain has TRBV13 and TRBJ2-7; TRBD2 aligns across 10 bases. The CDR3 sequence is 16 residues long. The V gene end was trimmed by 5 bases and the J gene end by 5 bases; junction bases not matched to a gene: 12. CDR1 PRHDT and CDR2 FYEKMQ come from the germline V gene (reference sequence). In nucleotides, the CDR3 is TGTGCCAGCAGCCCGCGAGGTCTAGCGGGAGACAACGAGCAGTACTTC. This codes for CASSPRGLAGDNEQYF.

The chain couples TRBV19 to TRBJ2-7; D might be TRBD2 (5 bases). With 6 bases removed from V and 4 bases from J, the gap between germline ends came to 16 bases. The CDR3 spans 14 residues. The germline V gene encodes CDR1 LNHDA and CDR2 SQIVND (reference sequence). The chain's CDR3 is CASRPQASRYEQYF. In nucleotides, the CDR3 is TGTGCCAGTAGACCCCAGGCTAGCAGGTACGAGCAGTACTTC.

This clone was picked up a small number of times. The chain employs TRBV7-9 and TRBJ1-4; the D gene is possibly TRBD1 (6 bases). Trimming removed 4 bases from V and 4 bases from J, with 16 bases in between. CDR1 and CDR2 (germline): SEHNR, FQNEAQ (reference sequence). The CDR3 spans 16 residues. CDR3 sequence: CASSSRGTTSNEKLFF. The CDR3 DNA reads TGTGCCAGCAGCTCACGAGGGACAACGAGTAATGAAAAACTGTTTTTT.

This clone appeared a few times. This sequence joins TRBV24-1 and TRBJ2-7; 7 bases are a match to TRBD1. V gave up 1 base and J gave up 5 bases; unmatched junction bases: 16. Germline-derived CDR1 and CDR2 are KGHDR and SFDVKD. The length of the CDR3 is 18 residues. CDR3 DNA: TGTGCCACCAGTGATTTCACCGCCAGCGACAGGGAGACTCACGAGCAGTACTTC. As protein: CATSDFTASDRETHEQYF.

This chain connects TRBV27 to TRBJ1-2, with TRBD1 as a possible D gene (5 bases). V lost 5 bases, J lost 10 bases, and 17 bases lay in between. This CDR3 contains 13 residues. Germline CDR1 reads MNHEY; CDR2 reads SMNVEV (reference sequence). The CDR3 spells CASSTPPGYNYTF. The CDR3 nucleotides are TGTGCCAGCAGTACCCCTCCAGGGTACAACTACACCTTC.

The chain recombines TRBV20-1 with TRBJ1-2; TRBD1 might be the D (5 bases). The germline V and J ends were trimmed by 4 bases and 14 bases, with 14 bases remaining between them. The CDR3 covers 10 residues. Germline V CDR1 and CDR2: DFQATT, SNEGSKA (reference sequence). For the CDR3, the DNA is TGCAGTGCTAACCAGGGTCGCGTTACCTTC. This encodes CSANQGRVTF.

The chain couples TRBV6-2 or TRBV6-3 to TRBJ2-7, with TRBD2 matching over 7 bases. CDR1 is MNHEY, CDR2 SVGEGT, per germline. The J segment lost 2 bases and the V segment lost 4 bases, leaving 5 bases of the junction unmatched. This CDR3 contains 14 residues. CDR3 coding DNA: TGTGCCAGCAGTTCCGGGACTATAGCCTACGAGCAGTACTTC. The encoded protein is CASSSGTIAYEQYF.

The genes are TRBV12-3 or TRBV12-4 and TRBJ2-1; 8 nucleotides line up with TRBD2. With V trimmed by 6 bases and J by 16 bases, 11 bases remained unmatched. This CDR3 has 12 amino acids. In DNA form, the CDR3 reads TGTGCCAGCAGGGAACCCGGGACTAGGGGCTTCTTC. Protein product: CASREPGTRGFF.